This entry lists 9 T cell receptor beta chains sequenced from one sample in a study of post-analysis software for immune sequencing data. Their recognized antigens are unknown. Unique molecular identifiers were built into the TCR beta cDNA libraries. TCRdb called the PCR reads again in MiXCR, with one record for every CDR3 protein. This repertoire shows about 500,000 distinct CDR3 sequences, roughly 46% found once; its top ten account for about 12%. Overall study results and limits: In patients, TRBV5-6, TRBV5-1 and TRBV20-1 belonged to roughly 5 TRBV segments found more frequently than in controls.

The specimen was blood. The receptor set was obtained from a girl aged 5 to 17 with multiple sclerosis.

V gene TRBV7-9 combines with J gene TRBJ2-2; D tentatively fits TRBD1 or TRBD2 (5 bases each). Deletions cut 5 bases from V and 0 bases from J, with 10 bases between. Germline V CDR1 and CDR2: SEHNR, FQNEAQ (reference sequence). This CDR3 is built from 15 residues. The CDR3, as DNA: TGTGCCAGCAGCCAGGGACGAGCGAACACCGGGGAGCTGTTTTTT. Protein product: CASSQGRANTGELFF.

This clonotype turned up a few times. The genes are TRBV15 and TRBJ2-6; possibly TRBD2 for D (5 bases). The CDR3 totals 16 residues. V was clipped by 1 base and J by 0 bases, with 7 bases between them. Germline V gene data show CDR1 as LNHNV and CDR2 as YYDKDF (reference sequence). CDR3 residues: CATSRGTPSGANVLTF. The CDR3, as DNA: TGTGCCACCAGCAGAGGGACTCCCTCTGGGGCCAACGTCCTGACTTTC.

This clonotype was counted between two and nine times. V and J are TRBV6-5 and TRBJ2-3, with 13 bases aligning to TRBD2. The CDR3 is 17 residues long. Trimming took 0 bases from V and 2 from J; bases not matched to a gene: 2. Germline V lookup: CDR1 MNHEY, CDR2 SVGAGI. The CDR3 sequence: CASSYSGLAGVTDTQYF. In nucleotides, the CDR3 is TGTGCCAGCAGTTACTCTGGACTAGCGGGAGTCACAGATACGCAGTATTTT.

The chain is built from TRBV9 and TRBJ1-4; D is uncertain. CDR1 is SGDLS and CDR2 is YYNGEE in the germline V gene. V lost 0 bases and J lost 6, with 15 bases in between. The CDR3 loop spans 16 amino acids. CDR3 DNA: TGTGCCAGCAGCGTAGGGCCTAGGGTGTCGGATGAAAAACTGTTTTTT. Its translation is CASSVGPRVSDEKLFF.

The CDR3 DNA reads as TGTGCCAGCAGTTTCCTCCGGACAGGGAATCAGCCCCAGCATTTT. Translated, it gives CASSFLRTGNQPQHF. The chain employs TRBV28 and TRBJ1-5, with 8 nucleotides matching TRBD1. The CDR3 covers 15 residues. The V and J ends lost 3 bases and 4 bases, in that order; junction bases with no gene match: 5. The germline V gene encodes CDR1 MDHEN and CDR2 SYDVKM.

This clonotype was seen a handful of times. The chain recombines TRBV12-3 or TRBV12-4 with TRBJ2-1; D is uncertain. V was trimmed by 3 bases and J by 9 bases, leaving 6 bases between them. The CDR3 is made up of 11 amino acids. This chain's CDR3 is CASSFGSEQFF. The DNA for the CDR3 is TGTGCCAGCAGTTTTGGCAGTGAGCAGTTCTTC.

The chain uses TRBV4-3 and TRBJ1-2; no clear D gene. The CDR3 runs 14 residues. Trimming stripped 0 bases from V and 2 bases from J, with 7 bases between. CDR1 LGHNA and CDR2 YSLEER come from the germline V gene. CDR3 sequence (DNA): TGCGCCAGCAGCCAAGATGGACTAAACTATGGCTACACCTTC. Residues: CASSQDGLNYGYTF.

This clonotype has just a few counts. The rearrangement uses TRBV12-3 or TRBV12-4 and TRBJ2-4; D gene uncertain. This CDR3 is 16 amino acids long. V was clipped by 3 bases and J by 0 bases, with 12 bases between them. The CDR3 nucleotides read TGTGCCAGCAGTTTTGCGCGGTACCTAGCCAAAAACATTCAGTACTTC. Its translation: CASSFARYLAKNIQYF.

There are a few counts of this clonotype. V is TRBV28 and J is TRBJ2-5; TRBD1 aligns across 10 bases. V shed 6 bases and J 2 bases; nucleotides not matched to a gene: 6. The germline gives CDR1 MDHEN, CDR2 SYDVKM. CDR3 size: 15 residues. The CDR3 DNA follows: TGTGCCAGCAGCCCAGGGGGACAGGGGCAAGAGACCCAGTACTTC. It encodes CASSPGGQGQETQYF.